The entry below gives a single TCR beta chain sequence along with its context. The data derive from a study of blood T cell repertoires in COVID-19. Looking at the study overall: The United States, Italy and Spain supplied acute and convalescent COVID-19 samples. PBMCs, B-cell-depleted T cells, or T cells were the source of the cDNA or gDNA that made up the material.

Per the germline V gene, CDR1 is SGHVS and CDR2 is FNYEAQ. The CDR3 length is 12 residues. V was cut by 5 bases and J by 5 bases, with 9 bases left in between. In the study's own analysis: Estimated nucleated cell counts came from reference gene primer amplification. Assay: immunoSEQ multiplex PCR; the TCRdb copy retains only in-frame clones and omits some. That table gives V, J and clone size, and the DNA gave D and trimming. The data show over 100,000 clones, 75% to 95% seen once. V usage is TRBV7-6 and J usage is TRBJ1-1; D is uncertain. This receptor was taken from a man aged 18 to 30 with acute or convalescent COVID-19. The sample was peripheral blood. The CDR3 coding sequence is TGTGCCAGCAGCCTCAGTACGACTGAAGCTTTCTTT. Translated, it gives CASSLSTTEAFF.